A selection of T cell receptor beta chains follows, all from one sample in a study of cytomegalovirus exposure and HLA in healthy donors. The method was immunoSEQ multiplex PCR; TCRdb's version includes in-frame clones alone and lacks a portion of them. There are 90,000 to 150,000 clones in the sample; about 82% occur only once, and around 5.1% lies in the top ten. Sequencing was done on a sample of PBMCs. The source is a young man in good health and CMV-seronegative. CDR3s include the opening cysteine and the closing phenylalanine or tryptophan. D genes are given only for firm matches. Where a row states a size, it is once, few, many or the class of an expanded clone; other rows omit it.

DNA | CDR3 | V | D | size | J
TGTGCCAGCAGCCCCCAGACAACGAACACCGGGGAGCTGTTTTTT | CASSPQTTNTGELFF | TRBV6-5 | NA | NA | TRBJ2-2
TGTGCCAGCAGCTCATGGGGGACTAGCGGGACGCAGTTCTTC | CASSSWGTSGTQFF | TRBV5-6 | TRBD2 | few | TRBJ2-1
TGTGCCAGCACCAACGGGGGGAATCAGCCCCAGCATTTT | CASTNGGNQPQHF | TRBV6-6 | NA | NA | TRBJ1-5
TGCGCCAGCAGCTTCGGGGGAGGCATCTTCAATGAGCAGTTCTTC | CASSFGGGIFNEQFF | TRBV5-1 | NA | NA | TRBJ2-1
TGTGCCAGCAGAGAATCAGGGCCCACCGGGGGAGGCTACACCTTC | CASRESGPTGGGYTF | TRBV27 | NA | NA | TRBJ1-2
TGTGCCAGCAGGGAGACTAGCGGGAGTCCCCTAGACTTC | CASRETSGSPLDF | TRBV2 | TRBD2 | NA | TRBJ2-7
TGTGCCAGCAGCGCTCCGGGACTAGCGGGGGGCCCAGAGACCCAGTACTTC | CASSAPGLAGGPETQYF | TRBV9 | TRBD2 | NA | TRBJ2-5
TGTGCCAGCAGCGGGGGGGCCGGACTAGCTATTGGCGGGGAGCTGTTTTTT | CASSGGAGLAIGGELFF | TRBV5-5 | TRBD2 | NA | TRBJ2-2
TGTGCCAGCAGTGAAGACAGGGCGCACACTGAAGCTTTCTTT | CASSEDRAHTEAFF | TRBV6-1 | NA | NA | TRBJ1-1
TGTGCCTGGAGGGACAGGGCCTCTGGAAACACCATATATTTT | CAWRDRASGNTIYF | TRBV30 | TRBD1 | NA | TRBJ1-3
TGTGCCAGCAAACCTGGGGGGGCGTGGGAGACCCAGTACTTC | CASKPGGAWETQYF | TRBV7-2 | NA | NA | TRBJ2-5
TGTGCCAGCAGCTTAGCGTTAATGACAGAAGCTTTCTTT | CASSLALMTEAFF | TRBV7-6 | NA | once | TRBJ1-1
TGTGCCAGCAGCTCGTTTTTACAGATCTCCTACGAGCAGTACTTC | CASSSFLQISYEQYF | TRBV5-6 | NA | NA | TRBJ2-7
TGTGCCTGGAGCCCCGGGACAGGGATCTACGAGCAGTACTTC | CAWSPGTGIYEQYF | TRBV30 | TRBD1 | NA | TRBJ2-7
TGTGCCAGCAGCGTAGTGGGGACAGGGGGGGATGAGCAGTTCTTC | CASSVVGTGGDEQFF | TRBV9 | TRBD1 | NA | TRBJ2-1
TGTGCCAGCAGCCAAGGGGCTCGCAGGACAGCGCCCTACGAGCAGTACTTC | CASSQGARRTAPYEQYF | TRBV14 | NA | NA | TRBJ2-7
TGCGCCAGCAGCCACGAAATAGCGGGAGCTTCCTACAATGAGCAGTTCTTC | CASSHEIAGASYNEQFF | TRBV4-1 | TRBD2 | NA | TRBJ2-1
TGTGCCTGGAGGGTTTCCGGGACAGGGGGCGAGCAGTTCTTC | CAWRVSGTGGEQFF | TRBV30 | TRBD1 | NA | TRBJ2-1